This TCR beta chain was identified in a study of blood T cell repertoires in COVID-19. The wider study: Samples of COVID-19 (acute and convalescent) were obtained from the United States, Italy and Spain. From T cells, B-cell-depleted T cells, or PBMCs came the material, which was cDNA or gDNA.

Original processing methods: Nucleated cell number was recorded as an estimate derived from reference gene primer amplification. Sequenced by immunoSEQ multiplex PCR; TCRdb stores in-frame clones only, minus some. Clonal size and the V and J genes are those of that table, whereas D and trimming came from the DNA. The sample consists of approximately 210,000 clones, roughly 80% of them appearing once. This clone was seen only a few times. Germline V gene sequence: CDR1 MGHRA, CDR2 YSYEKL. The V end lost 4 bases, the J end lost 6 bases, and 13 bases lay between the germline ends. This CDR3 has 13 residues.

The clonotype was recovered from a human donor in a cohort sampled during active COVID-19. The gene calls are TRBV4-1 and TRBJ2-7, with D hard to call. The specimen sequenced was peripheral blood. The CDR3 bases are TGCGCCAGCAGCCTTCGCCAAGCGCGCGAGCAGTACTTC. It codes for CASSLRQAREQYF.